The 13 T cell receptor beta chains below all came from one sample that was sequenced in a study of OX40 agonist ivuxolimab in advanced cancers. Profiling relied on immunoSEQ multiplex PCR, and the TCRdb table lists in-frame clones only, not all of them. The sample has 50,000 to 65,000 clones, about 89% seen once; the top ten hold roughly 0.69%. Sequenced here: CD4+ or CD8+ T cells sorted from blood, sampled in a trial of the OX40 agonist ivuxolimab. These receptors all stem from an adult with an advanced solid tumor such as melanoma, head and neck, liver or kidney cancer.

The chain is built from TRBV4-1 and TRBJ1-2; D gene uncertain. The germline gives CDR1 MGHRA, CDR2 YSYEKL. V lost 0 bases and J lost 5, with 13 bases in between. The CDR3 runs 15 residues. For the CDR3, the DNA is TGCGCCAGCAGCCAAGATGGAAGCTTCACTTATGGCTACACCTTC. As protein: CASSQDGSFTYGYTF.

This chain links TRBV6-1 with TRBJ1-1, with D perhaps TRBD1 (5 bases). The CDR3 contains 15 residues. The germline V gene encodes CDR1 MNHNS and CDR2 SASEGT. V gave up 5 bases and J gave up 0 bases, with 13 bases separating them. The CDR3 is CASSLTGTVNTEAFF. CDR3 DNA sequence: TGTGCCAGCAGTCTAACCGGGACGGTGAACACTGAAGCTTTCTTT.

V is TRBV7-8 and J is TRBJ1-4; 11 nucleotides match TRBD1. CDR3 length: 16 amino acids. V gave up 3 bases and J gave up 7 bases; unmatched junction bases: 7. Germline V gene lookup returns CDR1 SGHVS and CDR2 FQNEAQ. DNA of the CDR3: TGTGCCAGCAGCTTCGGACAGGGGGCATCAAGTGAAAAACTGTTTTTT. It is translated as CASSFGQGASSEKLFF. Filled out from reference TRBV7-8 and TRBJ1-4, the complete variable domain reads GAGVSQSPRYKVAKRGQDVALRCDPISGHVSLFWYQQALGQGPEFLTYFQNEAQLDKSGLPSDRFFAERPEGSVSTLKIQRTQQEDSAVYLCASSFGQGASSEKLFFGSGTQLSVL.

The V and J genes are TRBV7-2 and TRBJ2-1; 9 bases agree with TRBD2. J was trimmed by 7 bases and V by 1 base; bases with no gene match: 8. This CDR3 is 16 amino acids long. The germline V gene encodes CDR1 SGHTA and CDR2 FQGNSA. The CDR3 loop is CASSLVSRGGANEQFF. In DNA, the CDR3 is TGTGCCAGCAGCTTAGTTTCGCGCGGGGGGGCGAATGAGCAGTTCTTC.

The chain combines TRBV6-5 with TRBJ1-5; D remains unclear. Trimming took off 5 bases at V and 4 bases at J, with 6 bases between the two ends. CDR1 and CDR2 from the germline V gene are MNHEY and SVGAGI. CDR3 length equals 12 residues. CDR3 in amino acids: CASSRGNQPQHF. CDR3 bases: TGTGCCAGCAGTCGCGGGAATCAGCCCCAGCATTTT.

The genes are TRBV5-6 and TRBJ1-2; no clear D gene. The CDR3 is 12 residues long. The V gene lost 0 bases and the J gene lost 8 bases, with 8 bases spanning the gap. Germline CDR1 reads SGHDT; CDR2 reads YYEEEE. The CDR3 nucleotides are TGTGCCAGCAGCTTGGAGGGCCGAGGCTACACCTTC. It specifies CASSLEGRGYTF.

The J gene is TRBJ1-3, the V gene TRBV30, with unresolved D. This CDR3 spans 13 amino acids. The germline V gene has CDR1 GTSNPN and CDR2 SVGIG (reference sequence). The CDR3 region has the DNA TGTGCTTTCACTCCGGGTCCTGGAAACACCATATATTTT. Its protein is CAFTPGPGNTIYF.

The chain combines TRBV6-5 with TRBJ1-2, with TRBD1 as a possible D gene (6 bases). Germline-derived CDR1 and CDR2 are MNHEY and SVGAGI. V was pared by 6 bases and J by 3 bases, with 17 bases between. CDR3 length: 15 residues. The CDR3 region is CASSKQGLRDYGYTF. CDR3 DNA sequence: TGTGCCAGCAGCAAACAGGGTCTACGGGACTATGGCTACACCTTC.

This chain uses TRBV9 with TRBJ2-7; 7 positions match TRBD1. Germline CDR1 is SGDLS and CDR2 is YYNGEE. V trimming: 4 bases; J trimming: 2 bases; junction bases outside the gene matches: 12. There are 16 residues in the CDR3. The CDR3, as DNA: TGTGCCAGCAGCCCCCAGTCGAAACAGGGGACCTACGAGCAGTACTTC. Translation: CASSPQSKQGTYEQYF.

J is TRBJ1-1 and V is TRBV6-5, with a tentative D call TRBD1 (6 bases). V was pared by 5 bases and J by 5 bases, with 18 bases between. The CDR3 sequence is 15 residues long. From germline, CDR1 is MNHEY and CDR2 SVGAGI. CDR3 protein: CASSTRSGTFTEAFF. The CDR3 DNA reads TGTGCCAGCAGTACACGCTCCGGGACATTTACTGAAGCTTTCTTT.

This rearrangement joins TRBV27 to TRBJ1-4, with D possibly being TRBD1 (5 bases). Germline assignment: CDR1 MNHEY and CDR2 SMNVEV (reference sequence). This CDR3 is 14 amino acids long. Between the trimmed V and J ends, which lost 2 bases and 6 bases, there was a span of 10 bases. CDR3 amino acids: CASSLDRMDEKLFF. As DNA, the CDR3 is TGTGCCAGCAGTTTAGACAGAATGGATGAAAAACTGTTTTTT.

This clone was seen a handful of times. The V gene is TRBV2, the J gene TRBJ1-1; no reliable D call. Between the trimmed V and J ends, which lost 7 bases and 4 bases, there was a span of 19 bases. Germline V gene sequence: CDR1 SNHLY, CDR2 FYNNEI. The CDR3 consists of 15 residues. This chain's CDR3 is CASKWEWTDRTEAFF. For the CDR3, the DNA is TGTGCCAGCAAGTGGGAGTGGACGGACCGCACTGAAGCTTTCTTT.

The chain is built from TRBV6-5 and TRBJ1-2; tentatively, D is TRBD1 (5 bases). The CDR3 contains 12 residues. V shed 3 bases and J shed 6 bases, with 8 bases lying between them. The germline V gene encodes CDR1 MNHEY and CDR2 SVGAGI. Here the CDR3 DNA reads TGTGCCAGCAGTTATAGGGGTCATGGCTACACCTTC. This gives the protein CASSYRGHGYTF.